In its sample, the clone carrying this TCR beta chain was seen a few times. This sample is part of a study of T cell changes during pregnancy in multiple sclerosis. The V gene's germline CDR1 is MDHEN and CDR2 SYDVKM. There are 12 residues in the CDR3. Trimming stripped 9 bases from V and 8 bases from J, with 16 bases between. Measured with immunoSEQ multiplex PCR; TCRdb has only the in-frame clones, and not every one. The sample shows fewer than 140,000 clones, more than 80% of them seen only once. This receptor was obtained from a female donor with multiple sclerosis, enrolled in a pregnancy study. This sample comprised peripheral blood, obtained before pregnancy. This chain uses TRBV28 with TRBJ1-2; D is unclear. Here the CDR3 DNA reads TGTGCCAGTACGGGGATAGCGAGAGGCTACACCTTC. It codes for CASTGIARGYTF.